This TCR beta chain appears in the sequencing data of a study of cytomegalovirus exposure and HLA in healthy donors. The study ran its PCR with 60 Vbeta and 13 Jbeta primers. Assay: immunoSEQ multiplex PCR; the TCRdb copy retains only in-frame clones and omits some. The table has approximately 280,000 clones, about nine tenths seen once; the top ten hold around 4.2%. V dropped 5 bases and J dropped 6; count of bases not matched to a gene: 8. This CDR3 has 14 amino acids. Germline assignment: CDR1 MNHEY and CDR2 SMNVEV (reference sequence). The specimen sequenced was PBMCs. The V gene is TRBV27, the J gene TRBJ2-7; 9 bases align to TRBD2. This receptor was taken from a man aged 40-49 years in good health and CMV-seropositive. CDR3 DNA: TGTGCCAGCAGTCCCCCGACTAGCGGAGTCGAGCAGTACTTC. It is translated as CASSPPTSGVEQYF.